These T cell receptor beta chains were read from a single sample in a study of T cells in Graves' hyperthyroidism and ophthalmopathy. TCRdb re-analysed the multiplex PCR reads in MiXCR, keeping a single row per CDR3 protein. This table holds 750,000 to 900,000 distinct CDR3 sequences, around 38% found once. Sequenced sample: blood. The receptor source for this set is a man aged 18 to 30 with Graves' hyperthyroidism. Both conserved end residues are trimmed from each CDR3. Expanded clones get a size class; other rows say once, few or many, or leave the size out.

clone_size,v_call,j_call,cdr3_aa
.,TRBV2,TRBJ2-2,ASSIRDSLRAGELF
.,TRBV15,TRBJ2-2,ATRRTLIAGELF
few,TRBV19,TRBJ1-6,ASSITGWENSPLH
few,TRBV2,TRBJ2-3,ASLATDTQY
once,TRBV29-1,TRBJ2-4,SVGDPENIQY
few,TRBV11-2,TRBJ1-2,ASSLVAFIGYT
.,TRBV7-9,TRBJ2-2,ASSFGLAGRTGELF
.,TRBV20-1,TRBJ2-6,SVKRGGANVLT
.,TRBV14,TRBJ2-5,ASSHSRQLQETKY
few,TRBV12-3/TRBV12-4,TRBJ1-4,ASGLGEKLF
once,TRBV5-1,TRBJ1-5,TSSPQGAVDQPQH
.,TRBV20-1,TRBJ1-6,SARRHGQNSPLH
few,TRBV12-3/TRBV12-4,TRBJ1-2,ASTLMTGVYGYT
many,TRBV6-5,TRBJ1-2,ASSRSRLYGYT
few,TRBV6-5,TRBJ1-6,ASSSLSSSYNSPLH
.,TRBV11-2,TRBJ1-1,ASTRQGLTEAF
.,TRBV7-3,TRBJ2-7,ASSPPLGGSYEQY
.,TRBV29-1,TRBJ2-3,SVVSWGRESQLADTQY
many,TRBV12-3/TRBV12-4,TRBJ1-1,ASSLGGSMNTEAF
few,TRBV7-2,TRBJ2-7,ASSPEGGQTYEQY
.,TRBV7-8,TRBJ1-5,ASSSGGANGDQPQH
few,TRBV12-3/TRBV12-4,TRBJ2-3,ASSPGLATDTQY
.,TRBV20-1,TRBJ2-5,SRRETQY
few,TRBV11-2,TRBJ1-5,ASSSPGISNQPQH
.,TRBV19,TRBJ2-2,ASSIAGGDTGELF
many,TRBV7-2,TRBJ1-2,ASSLTTGNGDYGYT
many,TRBV7-9,TRBJ1-1,ASTSDPWTEAF
.,TRBV20-1,TRBJ2-5,SGRREYQETQY
many,TRBV29-1,TRBJ1-2,SVEQGVDGYT
.,TRBV20-1,TRBJ1-2,SARDGWVYGYT
.,TRBV9,TRBJ2-7,ASSLSGKRYEQY
few,TRBV6-5,TRBJ1-5,ASRTSGQPQH
.,TRBV19,TRBJ1-1,ASTNSHPNTEAF
many,TRBV5-4,TRBJ1-2,ASSGDGGYGYT
few,TRBV10-3,TRBJ1-6,ASSYAGSLSNSPLH
few,TRBV19,TRBJ2-7,ATGRLGGYEQY
.,TRBV7-8,TRBJ1-4,ASSLYPSGEKLL
.,TRBV7-2,TRBJ2-7,ASSFVAYEQY
.,TRBV7-8,TRBJ1-1,ASSFRFRLRRSDTSTEAF
many,TRBV2,TRBJ1-2,ASRGQGDYGYT
few,TRBV5-1,TRBJ2-7,ASSWSRDRVGEQY
.,TRBV7-3,TRBJ2-5,ASSPGVEAQY
few,TRBV29-1,TRBJ2-1,SVEDRGLEQF
many,TRBV29-1,TRBJ1-1,SDRVGGTEAF
many,TRBV29-1,TRBJ2-5,SPSVGETQY
many,TRBV12-3/TRBV12-4,TRBJ2-7,ASSPSSYEQY
few,TRBV12-3/TRBV12-4,TRBJ2-5,ASTYDGLAGARN
many,TRBV7-6,TRBJ2-6,ASRDRVGSGANVLT